These 12 T cell receptor beta chains share one sample of origin, sequenced in a study of T cells after yellow fever vaccination. In TCRdb, the 5' RACE reads were re-called with MiXCR into one record per CDR3 protein. The table has 500,000 to 550,000 distinct CDR3 sequences, 20% to 25% seen once. The sample was PBMCs, taken roughly 23 days after the first yellow fever vaccination. The origin of the receptors is a man between 18 and 35 years old who received the YFV17D yellow fever vaccine.

This clonotype was observed at least ten times. The CDR3 reads CASSTSGGQETQYF. The CDR3 bases are TGTGCCAGCAGCACTAGCGGGGGGCAAGAGACCCAGTACTTC. The V and J genes are TRBV3-1 and TRBJ2-5; 12 nucleotides align to TRBD2. This CDR3 comprises 14 residues. CDR1 and CDR2 from the germline V gene are LGHDT and YNNKEL (reference sequence). Trimming cost V 5 bases and J 2 bases; bases outside gene matches: 0.

This clonotype occurred many times. The chain joins TRBV9 to TRBJ2-1; TRBD2 aligns across 7 bases. Germline V gene sequence: CDR1 SGDLS, CDR2 YYNGEE. After removal of 0 bases from V and 6 bases from J, the junction contained 9 bases not matched to a gene. The CDR3 is 16 amino acids. CDR3 nucleotide sequence: TGTGCCAGCAGCGTAGGCCCTTTGCGGGGGACCAATGAGCAGTTCTTC. Residues: CASSVGPLRGTNEQFF. Full variable domain (missing parts from reference TRBV9 and TRBJ2-1): DSGVTQTPKHLITATGQRVTLRCSPRSGDLSVYWYQQSLDQGLQFLIQYYNGEERAKGNILERFSAQQFPDLHSELNLSSLELGDSALYFCASSVGPLRGTNEQFFGPGTRLTVL.

The rearrangement links TRBV6-6 to TRBJ1-2; possible D gene TRBD1, 5 bases. Germline V lookup: CDR1 MNHNY, CDR2 SVGAGI (reference sequence). This CDR3 region has 13 residues. V lost 6 bases and J lost 3, with 11 bases in between. Here the CDR3 reads CASSEDKDYGYTF. The CDR3 DNA is TGTGCCAGCAGCGAGGACAAAGACTATGGCTACACCTTC.

This clonotype has ten or more counts. J is TRBJ2-5 and V is TRBV7-3; possible D gene TRBD1, 5 bases. The CDR3 is 13 residues long. In germline, CDR1 is SGHTA, CDR2 FQGTGA. The germline V and J ends were trimmed by 8 bases and 2 bases, with 12 bases remaining between them. CDR3: CASSPTVQETQYF. The CDR3 nucleotides read TGTGCCAGCTCACCGACAGTACAAGAGACCCAGTACTTC.

This clonotype has ten or more counts. This chain uses TRBV5-1 with TRBJ1-5; the match to TRBD1 covers 9 bases. CDR1 is SGHRS, CDR2 YFSETQ, per germline. Trimming removed 0 bases from V and 4 bases from J; junction bases left unmatched: 8. This CDR3 spans 17 amino acids. The CDR3 DNA reads TGCGCCAGCAGCTTGGTTCCTTCGGGACAGGGTAATCAGCCCCAGCATTTT. Translation: CASSLVPSGQGNQPQHF.

This clonotype was detected many times. V is TRBV7-2 and J is TRBJ2-5, with D maybe TRBD1 (6 bases). The V gene lost 3 bases and the J gene lost 1 base, with 15 bases spanning the gap. The CDR3 consists of 16 residues. Germline V gives CDR1 SGHTA, CDR2 FQGNSA. For the CDR3, the DNA is TGTGCCAGCAGCTTCAGGCAGGGGCTCACCCAAGAGACCCAGTACTTC. This codes for CASSFRQGLTQETQYF. The full variable domain, its missing parts supplied by reference TRBV7-2 and TRBJ2-5, is GAGVSQSPSNKVTEKGKDVELRCDPISGHTALYWYRQSLGQGLEFLIYFQGNSAPDKSGLPSDRFSAERTGGSVSTLTIQRTQQEDSAVYLCASSFRQGLTQETQYFGPGTRLLVL.

The rearrangement uses TRBV13 and TRBJ2-4; D is perhaps TRBD1 (6 bases). Looked up from germline, CDR1 is PRHDT and CDR2 is FYEKMQ (reference sequence). This CDR3 has 15 amino acids. Deletions cut 4 bases from V and 2 bases from J, with 12 bases between. The CDR3 sequence: CASSSRQASKNIQYF. The CDR3 DNA follows: TGTGCCAGCAGCTCGCGACAGGCTTCCAAAAACATTCAGTACTTC.

The rearrangement joins TRBV7-9 to TRBJ2-1, with 11 bases that match TRBD2. The CDR3 is made up of 15 amino acids. Germline loops: CDR1 SEHNR, CDR2 FQNEAQ (reference sequence). The V gene end was trimmed by 5 bases and the J gene end by 9 bases; junction bases not matched to a gene: 9. The CDR3 loop is CASSKLAGGPGEQFF. The CDR3 bases are TGTGCCAGCAGCAAGTTAGCGGGGGGGCCAGGTGAGCAGTTCTTC.

The V gene is TRBV7-2, the J gene TRBJ2-5; 10 bases are shared with TRBD2. The trim removed 2 bases at V and 0 bases at J, leaving 9 bases unmatched. This CDR3 has 18 amino acids. Germline lookup yields CDR1 SGHTA and CDR2 FQGNSA. Here the CDR3 DNA reads TGTGCCAGCAGCTTATCGTCTAGCGGGGGCCCGTACCAAGAGACCCAGTACTTC. This sequence encodes CASSLSSSGGPYQETQYF.

This clonotype was detected a few times. This chain joins TRBV4-1 and TRBJ2-3; 11 bases align to TRBD2. Germline CDR1 reads MGHRA; CDR2 reads YSYEKL. J lost 6 bases, V lost 4 bases, and 9 bases had no gene match. The length of the CDR3 is 16 residues. CDR3 DNA sequence: TGCGCCAGCAGCCTCGTGCGTAGCGGGGGGGCGGATACGCAGTATTTT. Translating it yields CASSLVRSGGADTQYF.

The CDR3 region is CASVQTLSNQPQHF. The CDR3 nucleotides are TGTGCCAGCGTCCAGACGCTTAGCAATCAGCCCCAGCATTTT. The rearrangement uses TRBV6-1 and TRBJ1-5; D gene ambiguous. There are 14 residues in the CDR3. In germline, CDR1 is MNHNS, CDR2 SASEGT. V was cut by 8 bases and J by 0 bases, with 11 bases left in between.

The V and J genes are TRBV29-1 and TRBJ2-1; D is unresolved. The CDR3 contains 12 residues. In germline, CDR1 is SQVTM, CDR2 ANQGSEA. V dropped 2 bases and J dropped 4 bases, with 6 bases sitting between them. CDR3 residues: CSVEKGYNEQFF. The CDR3 region has the DNA TGCAGCGTTGAAAAAGGTTACAATGAGCAGTTCTTC.